Described below is a single T cell receptor (beta chain) sequence and its context. The antigen is unknown. Then a second PCR, running roughly 7 to 11 cycles, was carried out with a sample-barcoded 5' primer and a J-beta primer mix. TCRdb re-analysed the 5' RACE reads in MiXCR, keeping a single row per CDR3 protein. The sample contains hundreds of thousands of distinct CDR3 sequences, 35% to 50% of which appear only once. The CDR3 contains 16 residues. V was clipped by 1 base and J by 8 bases, with 18 bases between them. The data stem from a study of blood T cells in healthy people across ages. Study-level findings and limits: Age brought a roughly linear fall in TCR beta diversity measured per million T cells.

This chain uses TRBV12-3 or TRBV12-4 with TRBJ2-4; D may be TRBD1 or TRBD2 (6 bases each). Material for sequencing was blood. This TCR was recovered from a man older than 75 in good health. DNA for the CDR3: TGTGCCAGCAGTTTAGTACCCCTGGGGGGCGCAGACATTCAGTACTTC. Its protein is CASSLVPLGGADIQYF.